This TCR beta chain emerged from a study of blood T cell repertoires in COVID-19. Ages ranged from about 18 to 100 years, with residence in some 25 US areas. The CDR3 spans 16 residues. Trimming at V came to 0 bases and at J to 0 bases, leaving 3 bases not matched to a gene. CDR1 and CDR2 (germline): MGHRA, YSYEKL. TCRdb's copy holds only in-frame clones and misses some; the assay was immunoSEQ multiplex PCR. The repertoire holds hundreds of thousands of clones, about nine tenths seen once, with less than 2% in the top ten. The sample consisted of PBMCs or T cells enriched from blood (not recorded which). The chain joins TRBV4-1 to TRBJ1-1; 8 nucleotides match TRBD1. The clonotype comes from a man aged 40-55 years who had recovered from COVID-19. CDR3 residues: CASSQDGQGMNTEAFF. The DNA of the CDR3 is TGCGCCAGCAGCCAAGATGGACAGGGAATGAACACTGAAGCTTTCTTT.